Given below is one T cell receptor (beta chain) in context. It lacks a known antigen. The record has no base qualities; no much larger clone is one base away. PBMCs were isolated by Ficoll-Paque density gradient centrifugation. The data were taken from a study of T-cell memory formation after mild COVID-19 (dated by TCRdb to about 2021). Broadly, across the study: TCR sequence clusters from the two donors were found to be largely donor specific. In a couple of donors, T-cell clones that expanded and contracted after mild COVID-19 were tracked by sequencing TCRalpha and TCRbeta repertoires over time. The cohort comprised two young, previously healthy adult volunteers, one female and one male.

The CDR3 contains 14 residues, cysteine and phenylalanine counted. Only the CDR3 portion is preserved as DNA: 42 bases, with reading frame beginning at the first base. The V end gives up 4 bases and the J end 0 bases, leaving 3 bases in the junction not matched to a gene. CDR1 and CDR2, per the germline V gene, are SGHRS and YFSETQ. TCRdb records Illumina NovaSeq 6000 as the sequencer. Using 5'RACE with constant-segment primers, TCRalpha and TCRbeta cDNA libraries were constructed, with sample barcodes and unique molecular identifiers added in the process. RNA was extracted from every sample with Trizol reagent. Libraries were amplified in two PCR steps, with a second sample barcode and Illumina TruSeq adapters added in the second step. Sequencing of libraries was performed on an Illumina NovaSeq with 2 x 150 bp paired-end reads. As for the authors' bioinformatics: The reads were demultiplexed and collapsed into UMI-guided consensus sequences using migec v1.2.7. Using mixcr v2.1.11, UMI consensuses were aligned to TRA and TRB V and J templates and then assembled into clonotypes. Expanded or contracted clonotypes were those called significant by both edgeR and NoisET, with noise models trained on biological replicates. For edgeR calls, the thresholds were a false discovery rate-adjusted p below 0.01 and a log2 fold-change of 1. As an exploratory analysis of dynamics, PCA with hierarchical clustering was applied to max-normalized trajectories of the 1000 most abundant clonotypes. Each responding clone was given a CD4 or CD8 phenotype based on the CD4+ and CD8+ repertoires, which had been sequenced separately. The public reads were quality trimmed at Q25 with fastp and then assembled into clones with MiXCR by TCRdb, keeping productive beta chains. CDR3 protein sequences are deduplicated, and each keeps its most common genes and DNA. TCRdb assigned the V and J calls; the authors' analysis was not used. This sample has fewer than 140,000 distinct CDR3 sequences in its table, and about 17% of those were observed once. The ten biggest clones cover around 28% of the sample.

Study-wide conclusions, independent of this receptor: Some responding clones were found in pre-infection memory, which suggests that pre-existing cross-reactive memory T cells took part in the SARS-CoV-2 response. Contracting CD4+ clones were located mainly in the CM and EM memory subsets, whereas CD8+ clones were found to be enriched in EMRA. SARS-CoV-2 specificity of the second-wave clones peaking on day 37 was not confirmed. The study covered only two mild cases, and larger cohorts including severe cases with pre-infection samples were considered necessary. Clones contracting from day 15 to 85 had balanced CD4/CD8 phenotypes, while a second wave expanding from day 15 to 37 was biased towards CD4+.

The chain links TRBV5-1 with TRBJ2-7; the central 8 bases match TRBD2. The sample was PBMCs or a T cell subset sorted from them (not recorded which). This clonotype originated in an adult woman who had mild COVID-19 (a few samples of this study predate the infection). The sample titles of this study are shuffled in the database, so cell type and time point are left out; the donor was told from shared clones. The sequence in DNA is TGCGCCAGCAGCCTGCGGGGGGACTCCTACGAGCAGTACTTC. Its amino acids are CASSLRGDSYEQYF. With the portions outside the CDR3 filled from the reference TRBV5-1 and TRBJ2-7 genes, the complete variable region becomes KAGVTQTPRYLIKTRGQQVTLSCSPISGHRSVSWYQQTPGQGLQFLFEYFSETQRNKGNFPGRFSGRQFSNSRSEMNVSTLELGDSALYLCASSLRGDSYEQYFGPGTRLTVT.